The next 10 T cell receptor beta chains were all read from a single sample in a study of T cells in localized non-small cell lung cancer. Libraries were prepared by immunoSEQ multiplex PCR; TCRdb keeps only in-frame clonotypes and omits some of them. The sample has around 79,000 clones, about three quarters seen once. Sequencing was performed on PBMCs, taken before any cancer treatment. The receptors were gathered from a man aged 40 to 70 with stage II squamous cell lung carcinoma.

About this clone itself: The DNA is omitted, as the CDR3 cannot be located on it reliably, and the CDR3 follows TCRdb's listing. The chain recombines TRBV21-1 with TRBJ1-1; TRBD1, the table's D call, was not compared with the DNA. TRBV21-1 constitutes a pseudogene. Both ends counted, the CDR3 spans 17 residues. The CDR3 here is CASSNQKGQGVGKGAFF.

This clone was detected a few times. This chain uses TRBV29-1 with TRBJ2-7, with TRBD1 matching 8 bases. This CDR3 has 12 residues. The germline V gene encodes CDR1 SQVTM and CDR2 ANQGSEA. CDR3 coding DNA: TGCAGTGCCCCGGGACAGGCAGGAGAGCAGTACTTC. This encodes CSAPGQAGEQYF.

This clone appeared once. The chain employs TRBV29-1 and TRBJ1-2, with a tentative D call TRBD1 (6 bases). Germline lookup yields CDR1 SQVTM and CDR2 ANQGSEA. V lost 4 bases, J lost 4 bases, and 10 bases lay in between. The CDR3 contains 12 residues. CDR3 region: CSVGTAVYGYTF. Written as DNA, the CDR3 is TGCAGCGTTGGGACAGCGGTCTATGGCTACACCTTC.

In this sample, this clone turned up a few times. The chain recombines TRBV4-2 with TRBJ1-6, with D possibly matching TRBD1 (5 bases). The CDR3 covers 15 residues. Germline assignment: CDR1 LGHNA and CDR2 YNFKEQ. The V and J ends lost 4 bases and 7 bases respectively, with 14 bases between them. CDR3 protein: CASSRQKGENSPLHF. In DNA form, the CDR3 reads TGTGCCAGCAGCCGACAAAAAGGGGAGAATTCACCCCTCCACTTT.

CDR3 residues: CASSSGPQGRYEQYF. The CDR3 DNA follows: TGTGCCAGCAGCTCGGGCCCCCAGGGGCGCTACGAGCAGTACTTC. The chain combines TRBV27 with TRBJ2-7; TRBD1 is a possible D gene (6 bases). The CDR3 extends over 15 amino acids. In germline, CDR1 is MNHEY, CDR2 SMNVEV (reference sequence). V gave up 6 bases and J gave up 3 bases, with 18 bases separating them.

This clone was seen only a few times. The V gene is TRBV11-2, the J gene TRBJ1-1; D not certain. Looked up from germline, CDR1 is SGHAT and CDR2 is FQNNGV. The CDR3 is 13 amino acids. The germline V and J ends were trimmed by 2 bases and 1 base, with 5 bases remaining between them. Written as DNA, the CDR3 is TGTGCCAGCAGCTTAAAACGGAACACTGAAGCTTTCTTT. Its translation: CASSLKRNTEAFF.

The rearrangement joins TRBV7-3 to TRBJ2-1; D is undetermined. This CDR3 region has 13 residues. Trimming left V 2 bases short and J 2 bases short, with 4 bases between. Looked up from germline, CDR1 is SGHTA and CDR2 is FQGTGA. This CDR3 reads CASSLDAYNEQFF. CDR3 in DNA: TGTGCCAGCAGCTTAGACGCCTACAATGAGCAGTTCTTC.

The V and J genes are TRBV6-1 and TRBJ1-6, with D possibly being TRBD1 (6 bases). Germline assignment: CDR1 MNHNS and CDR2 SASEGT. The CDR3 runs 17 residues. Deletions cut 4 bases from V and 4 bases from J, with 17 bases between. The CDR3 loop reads CASSGYPGEGYNSPLHF. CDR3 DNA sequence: TGTGCCAGCAGTGGTTACCCAGGGGAGGGATATAATTCACCCCTCCACTTT.

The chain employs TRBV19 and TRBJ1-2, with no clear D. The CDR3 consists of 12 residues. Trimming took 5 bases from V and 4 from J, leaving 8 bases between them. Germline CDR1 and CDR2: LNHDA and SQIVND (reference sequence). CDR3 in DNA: TGTGCCAGTAGTGTGGATGGCTATGGCTACACCTTC. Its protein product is CASSVDGYGYTF.

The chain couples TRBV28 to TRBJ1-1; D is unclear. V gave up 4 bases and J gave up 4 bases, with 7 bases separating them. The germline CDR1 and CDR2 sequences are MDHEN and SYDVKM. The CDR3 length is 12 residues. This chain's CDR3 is CASSSPTTEAFF. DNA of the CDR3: TGTGCCAGCAGTTCCCCGACCACTGAAGCTTTCTTT.